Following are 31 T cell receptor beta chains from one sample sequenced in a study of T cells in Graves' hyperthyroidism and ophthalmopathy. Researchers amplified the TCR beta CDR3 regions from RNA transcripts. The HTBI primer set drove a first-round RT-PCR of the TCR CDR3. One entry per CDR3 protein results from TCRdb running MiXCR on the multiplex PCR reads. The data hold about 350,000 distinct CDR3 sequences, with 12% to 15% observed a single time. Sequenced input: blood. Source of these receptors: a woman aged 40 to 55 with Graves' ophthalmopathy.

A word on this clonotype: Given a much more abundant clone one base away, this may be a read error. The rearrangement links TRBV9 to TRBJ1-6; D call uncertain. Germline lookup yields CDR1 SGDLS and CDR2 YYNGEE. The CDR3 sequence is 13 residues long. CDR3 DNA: TGTGCCAGCAGCGTAGACGGTAATTCACCCCCCCACTTT. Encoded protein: CASSVDGNSPPHF.

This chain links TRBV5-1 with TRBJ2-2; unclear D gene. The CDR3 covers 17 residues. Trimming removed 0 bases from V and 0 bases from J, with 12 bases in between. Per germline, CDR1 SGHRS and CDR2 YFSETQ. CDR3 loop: CASSLALEASNTGELFF. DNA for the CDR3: TGCGCCAGCAGCTTGGCCCTAGAGGCTTCGAACACCGGGGAGCTGTTTTTT.

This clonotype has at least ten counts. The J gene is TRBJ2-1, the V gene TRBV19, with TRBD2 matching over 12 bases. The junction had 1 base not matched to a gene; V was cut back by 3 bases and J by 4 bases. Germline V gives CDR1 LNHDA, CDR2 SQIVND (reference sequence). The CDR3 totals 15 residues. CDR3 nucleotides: TGTGCCAGTAGTATGGGACTAGCGGGTTACAATGAGCAGTTCTTC. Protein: CASSMGLAGYNEQFF.

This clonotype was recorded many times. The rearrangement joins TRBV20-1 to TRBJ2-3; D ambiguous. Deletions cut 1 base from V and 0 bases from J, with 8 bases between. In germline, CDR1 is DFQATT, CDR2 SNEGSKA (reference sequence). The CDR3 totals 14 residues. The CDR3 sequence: CSARVAGSTDTQYF. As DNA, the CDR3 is TGCAGTGCTAGAGTGGCAGGTAGCACAGATACGCAGTATTTT.

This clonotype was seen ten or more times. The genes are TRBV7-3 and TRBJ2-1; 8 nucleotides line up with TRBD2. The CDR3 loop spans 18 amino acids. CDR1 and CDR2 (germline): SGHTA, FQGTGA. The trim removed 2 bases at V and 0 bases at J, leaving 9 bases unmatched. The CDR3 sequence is CASSLVRGRKSSYNEQFF. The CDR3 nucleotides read TGTGCCAGCAGCTTAGTACGCGGGAGGAAGAGCTCCTACAATGAGCAGTTCTTC.

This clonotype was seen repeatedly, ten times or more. The CDR3 bases are TGTGCCAGCTCCCATAACCGGGCCGGCTATGGCTACACCTTC. Amino acid sequence: CASSHNRAGYGYTF. The V call is TRBV2, the J call TRBJ1-2; D gene ambiguous. Trimming shortened V by 8 bases and J by 4 bases, and 17 bases separated the two germline ends. The CDR3 totals 14 residues. The germline gives CDR1 SNHLY, CDR2 FYNNEI.

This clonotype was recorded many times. The CDR3 nucleotides read TGTGCCAGCACTAGCGGGACCGGGGAGCTGTTTTTT. Its protein is CASTSGTGELFF. The chain couples TRBV12-3 or TRBV12-4 to TRBJ2-2; 8 nucleotides agree with TRBD2. The V and J ends lost 7 bases and 5 bases, in that order; junction bases with no gene match: 0. The CDR3 runs to 12 residues.

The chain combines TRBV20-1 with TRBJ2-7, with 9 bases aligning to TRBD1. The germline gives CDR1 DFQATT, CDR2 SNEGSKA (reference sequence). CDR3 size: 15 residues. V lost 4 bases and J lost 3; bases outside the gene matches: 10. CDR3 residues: CSATEDRGYGYEQYF. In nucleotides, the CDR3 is TGCAGTGCTACCGAGGACAGGGGTTACGGCTACGAGCAGTACTTC.

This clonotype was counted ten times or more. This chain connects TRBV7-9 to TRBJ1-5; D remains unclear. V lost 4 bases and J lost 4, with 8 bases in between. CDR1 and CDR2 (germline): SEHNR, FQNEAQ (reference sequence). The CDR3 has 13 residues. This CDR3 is CASSYGVNQPQHF. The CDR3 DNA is TGTGCCAGCAGCTACGGTGTTAATCAGCCCCAGCATTTT.

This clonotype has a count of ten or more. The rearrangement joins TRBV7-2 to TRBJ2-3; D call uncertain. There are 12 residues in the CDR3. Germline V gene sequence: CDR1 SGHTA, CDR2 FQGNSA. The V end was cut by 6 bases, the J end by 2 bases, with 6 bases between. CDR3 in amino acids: CASSTHTDTQYF. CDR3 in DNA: TGTGCCAGCAGTACTCACACAGATACGCAGTATTTT.

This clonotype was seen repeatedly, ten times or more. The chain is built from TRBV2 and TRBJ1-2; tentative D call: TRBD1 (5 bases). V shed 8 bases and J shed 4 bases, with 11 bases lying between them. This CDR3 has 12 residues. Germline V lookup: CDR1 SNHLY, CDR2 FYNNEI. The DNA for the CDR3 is TGTGCCAGCTCGGGACTGAGCTATGGCTACACCTTC. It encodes CASSGLSYGYTF. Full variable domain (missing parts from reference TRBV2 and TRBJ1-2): EPEVTQTPSHQVTQMGQEVILRCVPISNHLYFYWYRQILGQKVEFLVSFYNNEISEKSEIFDDQFSVERPDGSNFTLKIRSTKLEDSAMYFCASSGLSYGYTFGSGTRLTVV.

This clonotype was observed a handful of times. CDR3 in DNA: TGTGCCAGCAGCTTAACGTTCAGGGGGACCCTGGGTGGCTACACCTTC. Its protein is CASSLTFRGTLGGYTF. The chain uses TRBV7-8 and TRBJ1-2, with 7 bases that match TRBD1. Germline assignment: CDR1 SGHVS and CDR2 FQNEAQ. Trimming took 2 bases from V and 7 from J; bases not matched to a gene: 13. CDR3 length equals 16 residues.

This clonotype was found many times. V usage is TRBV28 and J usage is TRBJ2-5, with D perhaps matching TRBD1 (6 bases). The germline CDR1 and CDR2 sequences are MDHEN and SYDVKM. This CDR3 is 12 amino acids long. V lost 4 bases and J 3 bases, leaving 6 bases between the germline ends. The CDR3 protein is CASSWTEETQYF. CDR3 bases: TGTGCCAGCAGTTGGACAGAAGAGACCCAGTACTTC. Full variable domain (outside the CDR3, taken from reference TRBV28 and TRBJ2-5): DVKVTQSSRYLVKRTGEKVFLECVQDMDHENMFWYRQDPGLGLRLIYFSYDVKMKEKGDIPEGYSVSREKKERFSLILESASTNQTSMYLCASSWTEETQYFGPGTRLLVL.

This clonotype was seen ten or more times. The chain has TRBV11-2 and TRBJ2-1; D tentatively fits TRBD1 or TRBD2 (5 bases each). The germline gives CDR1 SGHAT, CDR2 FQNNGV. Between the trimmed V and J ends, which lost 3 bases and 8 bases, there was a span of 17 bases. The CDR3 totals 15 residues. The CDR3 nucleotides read TGTGCCAGCAGCTTGGGGGAATTCAGAGTGGATGAGCAGTTCTTC. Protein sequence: CASSLGEFRVDEQFF.

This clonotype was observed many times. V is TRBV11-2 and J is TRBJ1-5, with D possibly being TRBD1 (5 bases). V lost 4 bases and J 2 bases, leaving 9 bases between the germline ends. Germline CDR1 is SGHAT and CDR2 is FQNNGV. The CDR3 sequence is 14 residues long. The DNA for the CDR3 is TGTGCCAGCAGCTCGACAGACCGCAATCAGCCCCAGCATTTT. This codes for CASSSTDRNQPQHF.

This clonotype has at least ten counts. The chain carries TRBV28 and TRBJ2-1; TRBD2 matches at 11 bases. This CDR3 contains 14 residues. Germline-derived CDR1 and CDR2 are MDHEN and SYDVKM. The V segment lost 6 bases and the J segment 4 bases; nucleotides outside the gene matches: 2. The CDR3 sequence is CASRGTSGYNEQFF. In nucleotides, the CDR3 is TGTGCCAGCAGAGGGACTAGCGGTTACAATGAGCAGTTCTTC.

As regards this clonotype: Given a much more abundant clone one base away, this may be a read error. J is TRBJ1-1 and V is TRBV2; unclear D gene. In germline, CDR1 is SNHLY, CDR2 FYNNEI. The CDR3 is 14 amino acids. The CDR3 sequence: CASRGQAAFTEASF. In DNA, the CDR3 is TGTGCCAGCAGAGGTCAGGCTGCATTCACTGAAGCTTCCTTT.

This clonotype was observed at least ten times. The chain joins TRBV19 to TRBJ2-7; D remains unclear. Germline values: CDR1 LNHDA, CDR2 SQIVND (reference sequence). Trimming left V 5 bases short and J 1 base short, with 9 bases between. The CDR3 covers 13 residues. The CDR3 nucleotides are TGTGCCAGTAGTTTCGGGCGATCCTACGAGCAGTACTTC. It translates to CASSFGRSYEQYF.

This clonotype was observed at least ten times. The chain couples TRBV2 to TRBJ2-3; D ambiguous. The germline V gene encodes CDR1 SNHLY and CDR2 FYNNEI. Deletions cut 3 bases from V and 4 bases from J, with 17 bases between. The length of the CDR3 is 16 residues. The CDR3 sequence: CASSEGSTTLSDTQYF. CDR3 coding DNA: TGTGCCAGCAGTGAGGGCTCCACGACCCTTTCAGATACGCAGTATTTT.

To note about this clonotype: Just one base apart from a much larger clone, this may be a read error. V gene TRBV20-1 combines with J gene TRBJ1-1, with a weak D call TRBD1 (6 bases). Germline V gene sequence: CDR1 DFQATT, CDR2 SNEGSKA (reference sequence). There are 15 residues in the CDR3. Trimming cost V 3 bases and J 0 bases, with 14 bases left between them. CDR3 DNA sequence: TGCAGTGCTAGTGGTGGGGGGCTGGTGAACACTGAAGCTTTCTTT. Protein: CSASGGGLVNTEAFF.

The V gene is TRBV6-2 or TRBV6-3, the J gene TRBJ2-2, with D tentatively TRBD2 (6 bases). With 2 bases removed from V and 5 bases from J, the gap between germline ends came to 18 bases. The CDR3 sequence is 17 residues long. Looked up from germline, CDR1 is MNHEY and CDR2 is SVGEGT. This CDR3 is CASSYVAGQGGTGELFF. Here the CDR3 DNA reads TGTGCCAGCAGTTACGTCGCGGGGCAGGGCGGGACCGGGGAGCTGTTTTTT.

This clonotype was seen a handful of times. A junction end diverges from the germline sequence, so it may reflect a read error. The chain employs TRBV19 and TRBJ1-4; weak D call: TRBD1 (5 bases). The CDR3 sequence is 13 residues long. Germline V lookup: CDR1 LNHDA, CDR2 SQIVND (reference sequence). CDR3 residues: CASSGAPKEKLFF. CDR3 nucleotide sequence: TGTGCCAGTAGTGGGGCTCCTAAGGAAAAACTGTTTTTT.

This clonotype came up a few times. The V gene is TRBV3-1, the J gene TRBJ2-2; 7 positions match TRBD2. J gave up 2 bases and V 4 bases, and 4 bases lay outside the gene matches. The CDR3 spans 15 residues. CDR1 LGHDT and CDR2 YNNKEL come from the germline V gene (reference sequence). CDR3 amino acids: CASSPSGFNTGELFF. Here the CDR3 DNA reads TGTGCCAGCAGCCCTAGCGGCTTCAACACCGGGGAGCTGTTTTTT.

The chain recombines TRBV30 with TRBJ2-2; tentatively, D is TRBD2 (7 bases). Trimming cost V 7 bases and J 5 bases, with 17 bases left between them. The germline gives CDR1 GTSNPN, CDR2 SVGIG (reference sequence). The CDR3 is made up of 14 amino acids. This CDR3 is CAYEGGARTGELFF. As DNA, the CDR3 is TGTGCCTACGAGGGGGGGGCGCGGACCGGGGAGCTGTTTTTT.

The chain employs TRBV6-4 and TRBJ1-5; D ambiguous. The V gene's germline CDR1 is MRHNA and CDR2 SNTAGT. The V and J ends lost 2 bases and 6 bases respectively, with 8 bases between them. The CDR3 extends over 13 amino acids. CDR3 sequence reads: CASSDMVGQPQHF. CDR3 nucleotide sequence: TGTGCCAGCAGTGACATGGTGGGTCAGCCCCAGCATTTT.

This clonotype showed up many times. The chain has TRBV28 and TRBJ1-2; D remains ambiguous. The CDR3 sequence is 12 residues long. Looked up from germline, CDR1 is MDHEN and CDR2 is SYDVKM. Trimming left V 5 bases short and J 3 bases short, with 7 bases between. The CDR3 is CASSLGDYGYTF. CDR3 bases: TGTGCCAGCAGTCTCGGGGACTATGGCTACACCTTC.

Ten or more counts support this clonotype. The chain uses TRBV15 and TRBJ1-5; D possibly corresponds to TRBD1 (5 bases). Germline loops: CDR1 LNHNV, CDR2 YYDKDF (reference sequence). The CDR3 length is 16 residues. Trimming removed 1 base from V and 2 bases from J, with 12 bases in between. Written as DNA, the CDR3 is TGTGCCACCAGCAGAGGGATGGCGGGGGGCAATCAGCCCCAGCATTTT. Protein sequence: CATSRGMAGGNQPQHF.

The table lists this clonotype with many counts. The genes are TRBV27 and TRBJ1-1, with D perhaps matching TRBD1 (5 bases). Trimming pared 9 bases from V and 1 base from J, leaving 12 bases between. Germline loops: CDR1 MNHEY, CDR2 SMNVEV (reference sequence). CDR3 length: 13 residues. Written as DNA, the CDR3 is TGTGCCAGATCACAGGCGAAGAACACTGAAGCTTTCTTT. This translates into CARSQAKNTEAFF.

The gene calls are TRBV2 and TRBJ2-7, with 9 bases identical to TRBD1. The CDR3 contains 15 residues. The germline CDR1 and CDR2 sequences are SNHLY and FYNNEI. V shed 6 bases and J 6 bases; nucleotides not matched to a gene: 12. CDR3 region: CASSAGTGPSGEQYF. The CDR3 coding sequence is TGTGCCAGCAGCGCCGGGACAGGGCCTTCGGGCGAGCAGTACTTC. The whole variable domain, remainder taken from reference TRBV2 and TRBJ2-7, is EPEVTQTPSHQVTQMGQEVILRCVPISNHLYFYWYRQILGQKVEFLVSFYNNEISEKSEIFDDQFSVERPDGSNFTLKIRSTKLEDSAMYFCASSAGTGPSGEQYFGPGTRLTVT.

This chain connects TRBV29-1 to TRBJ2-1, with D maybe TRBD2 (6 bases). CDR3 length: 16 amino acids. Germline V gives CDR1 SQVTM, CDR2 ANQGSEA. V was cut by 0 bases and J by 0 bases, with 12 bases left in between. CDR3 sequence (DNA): TGCAGCGTTGAAGATCGTTCCGGGAGCTCCTACAATGAGCAGTTCTTC. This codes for CSVEDRSGSSYNEQFF.

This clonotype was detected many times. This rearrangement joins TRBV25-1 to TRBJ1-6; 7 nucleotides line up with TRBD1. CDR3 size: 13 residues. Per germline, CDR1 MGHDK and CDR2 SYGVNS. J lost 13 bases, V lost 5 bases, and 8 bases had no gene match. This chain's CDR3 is CASSQTTTGPLHF. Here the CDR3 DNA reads TGTGCCAGCAGTCAAACTACGACAGGGCCCCTCCACTTT.